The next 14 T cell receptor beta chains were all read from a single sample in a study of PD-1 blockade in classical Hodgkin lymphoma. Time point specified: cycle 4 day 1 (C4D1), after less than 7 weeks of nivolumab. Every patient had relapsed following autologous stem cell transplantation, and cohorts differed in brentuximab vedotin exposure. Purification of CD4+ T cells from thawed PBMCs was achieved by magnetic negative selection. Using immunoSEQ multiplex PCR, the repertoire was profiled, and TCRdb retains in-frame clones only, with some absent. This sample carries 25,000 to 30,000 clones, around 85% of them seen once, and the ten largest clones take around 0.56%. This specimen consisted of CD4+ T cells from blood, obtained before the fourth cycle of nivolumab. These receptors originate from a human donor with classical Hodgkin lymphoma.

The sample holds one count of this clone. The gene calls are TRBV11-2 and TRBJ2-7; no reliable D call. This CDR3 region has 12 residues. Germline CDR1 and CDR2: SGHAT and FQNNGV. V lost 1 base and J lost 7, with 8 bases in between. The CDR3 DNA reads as TGTGCCAGCAGCTTAGTCCTTTGGGAGCAGTACTTC. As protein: CASSLVLWEQYF.

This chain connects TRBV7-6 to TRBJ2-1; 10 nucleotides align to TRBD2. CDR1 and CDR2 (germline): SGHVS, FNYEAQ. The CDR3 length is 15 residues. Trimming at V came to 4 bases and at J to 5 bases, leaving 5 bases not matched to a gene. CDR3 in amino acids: CASSSSGRANNEQFF. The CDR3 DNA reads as TGTGCCAGCAGCTCTAGCGGGAGAGCAAACAATGAGCAGTTCTTC.

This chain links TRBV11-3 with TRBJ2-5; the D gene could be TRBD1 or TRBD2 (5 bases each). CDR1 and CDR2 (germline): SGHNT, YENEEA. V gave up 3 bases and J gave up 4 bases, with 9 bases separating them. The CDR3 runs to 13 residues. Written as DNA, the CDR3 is TGTGCCAGCAGCTTCAGGGCGGGAGAGACCCAGTACTTC. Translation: CASSFRAGETQYF.

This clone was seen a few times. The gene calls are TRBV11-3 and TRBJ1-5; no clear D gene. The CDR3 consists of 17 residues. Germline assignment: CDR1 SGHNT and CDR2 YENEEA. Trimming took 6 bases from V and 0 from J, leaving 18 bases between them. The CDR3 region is CASSLGGYYYSNQPQHF. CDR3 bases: TGTGCCAGCAGTCTAGGAGGATACTACTATAGCAATCAGCCCCAGCATTTT.

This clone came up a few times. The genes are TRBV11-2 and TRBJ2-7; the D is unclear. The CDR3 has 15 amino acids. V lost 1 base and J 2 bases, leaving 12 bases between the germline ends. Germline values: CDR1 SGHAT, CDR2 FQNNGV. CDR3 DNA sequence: TGTGCCAGCAGCTTAGGTTTAGTACATCCCTACGAGCAGTACTTC. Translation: CASSLGLVHPYEQYF.

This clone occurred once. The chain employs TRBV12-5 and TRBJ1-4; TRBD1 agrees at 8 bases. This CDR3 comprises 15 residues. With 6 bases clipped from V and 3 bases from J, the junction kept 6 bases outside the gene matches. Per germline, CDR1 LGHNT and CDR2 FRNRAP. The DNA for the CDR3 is TGTGCTAGTGGCCCTCCGGGACAGGCTAATGAAAAACTGTTTTTT. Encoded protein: CASGPPGQANEKLFF.

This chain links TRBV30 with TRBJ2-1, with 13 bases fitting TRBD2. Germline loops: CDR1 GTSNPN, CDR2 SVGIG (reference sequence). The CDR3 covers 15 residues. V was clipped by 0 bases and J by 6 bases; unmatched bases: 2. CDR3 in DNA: TGTGCCTGGAGTGTAGGGACTAGCGGGATCAATGAGCAGTTCTTC. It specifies CAWSVGTSGINEQFF.

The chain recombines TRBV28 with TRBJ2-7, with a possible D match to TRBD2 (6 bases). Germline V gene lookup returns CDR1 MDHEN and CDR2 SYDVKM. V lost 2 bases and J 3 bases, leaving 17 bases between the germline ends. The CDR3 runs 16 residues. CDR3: CASSLRGAPDFYEQYF. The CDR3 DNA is TGTGCCAGCAGTTTACGCGGGGCACCTGACTTCTACGAGCAGTACTTC.

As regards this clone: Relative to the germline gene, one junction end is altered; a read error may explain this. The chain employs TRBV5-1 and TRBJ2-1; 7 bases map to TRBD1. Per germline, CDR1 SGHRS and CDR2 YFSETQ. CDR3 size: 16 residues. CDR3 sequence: CTSSLRGTGVNNEQFF. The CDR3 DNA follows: TGCACCAGCAGCTTGAGGGGAACAGGGGTAAACAATGAGCAGTTCTTC.

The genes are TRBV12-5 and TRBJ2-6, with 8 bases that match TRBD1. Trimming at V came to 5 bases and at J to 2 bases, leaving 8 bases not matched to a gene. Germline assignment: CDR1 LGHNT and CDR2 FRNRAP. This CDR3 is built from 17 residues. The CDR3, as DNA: TGTGCTAGTGGTCCCGACAGGGGTTCCGCTGGGGCCAACGTCCTGACTTTC. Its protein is CASGPDRGSAGANVLTF.

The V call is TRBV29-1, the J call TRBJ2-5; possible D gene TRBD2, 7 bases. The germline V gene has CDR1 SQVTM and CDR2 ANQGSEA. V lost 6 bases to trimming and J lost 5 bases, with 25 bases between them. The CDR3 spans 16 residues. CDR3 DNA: TGCAGCGTCACGCGGGTGGGGGGGCGGATCCGGGAGACCCAGTACTTC. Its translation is CSVTRVGGRIRETQYF.

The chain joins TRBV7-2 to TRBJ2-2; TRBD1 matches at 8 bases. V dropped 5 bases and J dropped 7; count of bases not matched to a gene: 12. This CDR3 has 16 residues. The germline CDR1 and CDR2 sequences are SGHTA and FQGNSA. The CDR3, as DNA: TGTGCCAGCAGCCAGGCCTGGGCAGGGGGCCACGGGGAGCTGTTTTTT. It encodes CASSQAWAGGHGELFF.

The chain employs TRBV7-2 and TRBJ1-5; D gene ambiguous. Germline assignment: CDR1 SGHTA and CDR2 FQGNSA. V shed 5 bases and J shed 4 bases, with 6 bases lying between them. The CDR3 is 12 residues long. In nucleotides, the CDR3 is TGTGCCAGCAGCCCTACGAATCAGCCCCAGCATTTT. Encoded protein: CASSPTNQPQHF. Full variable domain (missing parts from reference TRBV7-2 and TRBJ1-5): GAGVSQSPSNKVTEKGKDVELRCDPISGHTALYWYRQSLGQGLEFLIYFQGNSAPDKSGLPSDRFSAERTGGSVSTLTIQRTQQEDSAVYLCASSPTNQPQHFGDGTRLSIL.

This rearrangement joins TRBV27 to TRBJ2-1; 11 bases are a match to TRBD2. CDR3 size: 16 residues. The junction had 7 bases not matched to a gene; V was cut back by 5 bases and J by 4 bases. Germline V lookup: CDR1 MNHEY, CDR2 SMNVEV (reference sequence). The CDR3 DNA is TGTGCCAGCAGTCTCTGGCTAGCGGGAGGTTACAATGAGCAGTTCTTC. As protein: CASSLWLAGGYNEQFF.